This T cell receptor (beta chain) was recorded in a study of T cell repertoires in cytomegalovirus infection. Study-level background: CMV epitopes that were recently identified and HLA-C-restricted were used alongside well-studied HLA-B-restricted ones. Public TCR beta signatures marked donors with CMV infection and the matching HLA. Study-wide results and caveats: In two of eight donors, the top clonotype was HLA-C-restricted CMV-specific.

Comments on this clonotype: Antigen: not known.

The CDR3 sequence is 15 residues long. Germline V gene sequence: CDR1 SGHTA, CDR2 FQGNSA. Trimming stripped 1 base from V and 4 bases from J, with 10 bases between. TCRdb ran MiXCR on the reads and lists one entry per CDR3 protein. The data hold hundreds of thousands of distinct CDR3 sequences, with about 33% observed a single time. The starting material was cultured PBMCs, obtained from culture after CMV antigen stimulation. The rearrangement links TRBV7-2 to TRBJ1-4; D unclear. The origin of this receptor is a human donor in good health (CMV status not recorded). Some clones in this sample may be carry-over from other donors' samples. The DNA of the CDR3 is TGTGCCAGCAGCTTAGATTCCGGGAATAATGAAAAACTGTTTTTT. Amino acid sequence: CASSLDSGNNEKLFF.